This TCR beta chain was captured by sequencing in a study of T cells expressing NK-cell markers (dated by TCRdb to the early 2020s). Regarding the study in general: TCR beta-chain repertoires were profiled in sorted CD3+CD56+NKG2C+, CD3+CD56+NKG2C- and CD3+CD56-NKG2C+ T-cell subsets from several donors. Among the eight sequenced donors, seven were HCMV-seropositive and one was HCMV-seronegative. All eight donors whose samples were sequenced were randomly selected healthy volunteers, three of them men and five women. Libraries were sequenced as 2 x 150 bp reads on Illumina HiSeq 2000/2500, MiSeq or NextSeq. General study outcomes and caveats: Whether the expanded NKG2C-expressing T cell clones were specific for HCMV antigens remained unclear. For over five donors, the dominant CD3+CD56+NKG2C+ clonotypes were among the top 10 CD8+ clonotypes and accounted for about 1.0-8% of CD8+ T cells. Those dominant clonotypes were again the most abundant among CD3+CD56-NKG2C+ cells in a few donors, at roughly 28.3-65%.

Sequenced using an Illumina HiSeq 2000. 5'RACE template switching, by which a universal primer site and unique molecular identifiers were added, was used to make TCR beta cDNA libraries. cDNA synthesis was primed from the TCR beta constant segment and was followed by two successive PCR amplification steps. On the authors' methods: Reads were demultiplexed and grouped by UMI with MIGEC, and clonotypes were assembled and quantified with MiTCR. To remove erroneous sequences, TCR cDNA sequences were retained only when supported by two or more reads. The tcR package was used for downstream repertoire analysis, and clonotypes were matched across fractions by CDR3 nucleotide sequence plus V segment. Antigen specificity was annotated against VDJdb with VDJmatch, allowing one amino acid substitution in CDR3. Each entry corresponds to one CDR3 protein sequence from reads that TCRdb reprocessed, and DNA is not given. TCRdb, not the authors, supplied the V and J calls. This sample's table carries around 380,000 distinct CDR3 sequences. The leading ten clones occupy about 10% of the sample.

Turning to this clonotype: It has no known antigen specificity.

From the germline V gene (reference sequence), CDR1 is MNHNY and CDR2 is SVGAGI. The CDR3 has 17 amino acids, counting the end cysteine and phenylalanine. DNA was not recorded. HCMV serostatus was determined by detecting HCMV-specific IgG in serum with a commercial ELISA kit. Ficoll density gradient centrifugation was used to isolate peripheral blood mononuclear cells from blood. The chain couples TRBV6-6 to TRBJ2-5; TCRdb's D gene call, TRBD2, goes unchecked for lack of DNA. Sequencing used blood T cells: a sorted CD56 or NKG2C T cell subset, CD4+ or CD8+ T cells, or bulk PBMC T cells (not recorded which). This TCR derives from a woman aged 50 to 60 in good health. Donor details come from another sample of the same person, matched by shared clones. The CDR3 has the sequence CASSYRLLAGGLETQYF.